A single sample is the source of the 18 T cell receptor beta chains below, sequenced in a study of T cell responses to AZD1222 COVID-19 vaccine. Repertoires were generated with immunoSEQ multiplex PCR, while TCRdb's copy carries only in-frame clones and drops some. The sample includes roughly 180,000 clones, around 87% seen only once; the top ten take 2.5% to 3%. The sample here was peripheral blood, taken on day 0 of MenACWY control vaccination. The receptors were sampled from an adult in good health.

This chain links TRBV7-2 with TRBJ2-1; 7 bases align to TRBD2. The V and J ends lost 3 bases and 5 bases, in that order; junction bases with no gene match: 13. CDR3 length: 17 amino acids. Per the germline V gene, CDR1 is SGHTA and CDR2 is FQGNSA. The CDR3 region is CASSLARAGVGDNEQFF. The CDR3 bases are TGTGCCAGCAGCTTGGCCCGGGCGGGAGTGGGGGACAATGAGCAGTTCTTC.

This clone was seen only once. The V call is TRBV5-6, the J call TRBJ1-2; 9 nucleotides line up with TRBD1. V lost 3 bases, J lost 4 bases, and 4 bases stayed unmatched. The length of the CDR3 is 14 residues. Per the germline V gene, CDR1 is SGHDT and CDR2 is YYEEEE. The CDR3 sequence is CASSWTGDGYGYTF. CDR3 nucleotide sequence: TGTGCCAGCAGCTGGACAGGGGACGGCTATGGCTACACCTTC.

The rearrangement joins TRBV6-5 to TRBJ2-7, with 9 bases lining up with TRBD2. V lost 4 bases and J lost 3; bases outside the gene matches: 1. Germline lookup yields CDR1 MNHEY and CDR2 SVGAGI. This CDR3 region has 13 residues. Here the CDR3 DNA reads TGTGCCAGCAGTTTAGCGGGAGTCTACGAGCAGTACTTC. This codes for CASSLAGVYEQYF.

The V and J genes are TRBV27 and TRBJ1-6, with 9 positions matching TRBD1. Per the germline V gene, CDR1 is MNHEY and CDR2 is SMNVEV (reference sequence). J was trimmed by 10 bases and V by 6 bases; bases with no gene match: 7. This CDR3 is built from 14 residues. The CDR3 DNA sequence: TGTGCCAGCAGGTCCGGGACAGGGACATCACCCCTCCACTTT. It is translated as CASRSGTGTSPLHF.

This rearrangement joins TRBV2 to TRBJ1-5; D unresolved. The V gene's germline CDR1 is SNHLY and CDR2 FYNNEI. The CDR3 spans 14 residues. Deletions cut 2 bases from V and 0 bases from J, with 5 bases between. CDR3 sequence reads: CASSEQDSNQPQHF. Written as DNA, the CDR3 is TGTGCCAGCAGTGAACAGGATAGCAATCAGCCCCAGCATTTT.

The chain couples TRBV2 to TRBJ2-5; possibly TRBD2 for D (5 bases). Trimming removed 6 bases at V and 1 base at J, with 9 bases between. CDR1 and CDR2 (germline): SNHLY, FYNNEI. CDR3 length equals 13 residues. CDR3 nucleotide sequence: TGTGCCAGCAGGATCGGAGGCCAAGAGACCCAGTACTTC. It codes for CASRIGGQETQYF.

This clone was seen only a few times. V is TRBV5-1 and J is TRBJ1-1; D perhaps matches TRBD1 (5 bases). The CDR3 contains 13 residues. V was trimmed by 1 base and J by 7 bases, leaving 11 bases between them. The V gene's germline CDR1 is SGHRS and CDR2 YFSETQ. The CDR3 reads CASSLFTGGEAFF. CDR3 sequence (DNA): TGCGCCAGCAGCTTGTTTACGGGGGGTGAAGCTTTCTTT.

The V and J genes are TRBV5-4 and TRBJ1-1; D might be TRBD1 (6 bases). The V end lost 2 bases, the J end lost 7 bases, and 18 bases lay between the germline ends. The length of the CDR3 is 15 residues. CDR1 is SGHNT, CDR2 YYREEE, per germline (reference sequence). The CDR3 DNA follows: TGTGCCAGCAGCTTCCATAACAGGGAATTAGGTGAAGCTTTCTTT. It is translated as CASSFHNRELGEAFF.

CDR3 DNA: TGTGCCAGCGCTTTGACAAGCACCGGGGAGCTGTTTTTT. Its translation: CASALTSTGELFF. The chain uses TRBV6-4 and TRBJ2-2, with D uncertain. CDR3 length: 13 residues. The germline V gene encodes CDR1 MRHNA and CDR2 SNTAGT. V was shortened by 8 bases and J by 4 bases, with 11 bases between the two germline ends.

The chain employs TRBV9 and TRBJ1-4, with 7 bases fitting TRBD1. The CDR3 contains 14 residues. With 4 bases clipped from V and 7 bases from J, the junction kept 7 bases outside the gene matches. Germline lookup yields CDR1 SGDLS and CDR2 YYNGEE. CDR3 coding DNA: TGTGCCAGCAGCCCCCGGACAGGTTCTGAAAAACTGTTTTTT. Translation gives CASSPRTGSEKLFF.

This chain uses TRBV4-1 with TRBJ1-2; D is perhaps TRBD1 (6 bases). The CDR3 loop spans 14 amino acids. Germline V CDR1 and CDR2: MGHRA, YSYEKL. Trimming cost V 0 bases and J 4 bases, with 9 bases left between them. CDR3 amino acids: CASSQEDSPYGYTF. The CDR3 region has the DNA TGCGCCAGCAGCCAAGAGGACAGTCCCTATGGCTACACCTTC.

In nucleotides, the CDR3 is TGTGCCAGCAGCCCGCCGGGGTCGGGGGTGGAGACCCAGTACTTC. This codes for CASSPPGSGVETQYF. This chain uses TRBV7-2 with TRBJ2-5; tentative D call: TRBD2 (6 bases). Looked up from germline, CDR1 is SGHTA and CDR2 is FQGNSA. This CDR3 is 15 amino acids long. Trimming removed 5 bases from V and 5 bases from J, with 18 bases in between.

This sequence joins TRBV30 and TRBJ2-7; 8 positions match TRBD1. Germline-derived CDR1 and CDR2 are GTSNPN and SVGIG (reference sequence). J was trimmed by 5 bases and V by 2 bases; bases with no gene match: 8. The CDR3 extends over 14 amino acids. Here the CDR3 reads CAWSSGAGGNEQYF. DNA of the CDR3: TGTGCCTGGAGTTCCGGGGCAGGGGGCAACGAGCAGTACTTC.

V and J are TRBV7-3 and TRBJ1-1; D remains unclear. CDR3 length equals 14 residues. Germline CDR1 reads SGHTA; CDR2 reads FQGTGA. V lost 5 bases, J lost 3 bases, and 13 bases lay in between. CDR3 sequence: CASSNGPRDTEAFF. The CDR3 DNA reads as TGTGCCAGCAGCAACGGGCCGAGGGACACTGAAGCTTTCTTT.

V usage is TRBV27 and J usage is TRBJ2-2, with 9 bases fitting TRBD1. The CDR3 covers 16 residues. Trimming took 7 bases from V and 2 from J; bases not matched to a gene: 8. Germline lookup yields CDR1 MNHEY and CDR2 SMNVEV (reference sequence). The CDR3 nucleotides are TGTGCCAGCACCACTAGGGGACAGGGAAACACCGGGGAGCTGTTTTTT. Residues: CASTTRGQGNTGELFF.

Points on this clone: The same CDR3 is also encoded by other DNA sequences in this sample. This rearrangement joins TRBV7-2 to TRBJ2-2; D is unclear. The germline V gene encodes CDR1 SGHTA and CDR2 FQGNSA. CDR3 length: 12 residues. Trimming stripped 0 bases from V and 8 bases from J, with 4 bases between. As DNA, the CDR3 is TGTGCCAGCAGCTTAGCTGTTGGGGAGCTGTTTTTT. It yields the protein CASSLAVGELFF.

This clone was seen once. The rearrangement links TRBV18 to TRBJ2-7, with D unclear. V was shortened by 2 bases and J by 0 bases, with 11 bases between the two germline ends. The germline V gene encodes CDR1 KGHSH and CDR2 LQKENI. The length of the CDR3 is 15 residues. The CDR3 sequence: CASSPSTVPSYEQYF. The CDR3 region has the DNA TGTGCCAGCTCACCATCAACTGTTCCCTCCTACGAGCAGTACTTC.

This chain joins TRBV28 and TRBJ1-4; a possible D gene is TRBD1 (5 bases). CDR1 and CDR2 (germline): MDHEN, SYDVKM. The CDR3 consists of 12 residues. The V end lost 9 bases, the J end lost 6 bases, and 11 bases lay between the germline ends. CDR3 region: CASSGLHEKLFF. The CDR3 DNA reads TGTGCCAGTTCGGGACTACATGAAAAACTGTTTTTT. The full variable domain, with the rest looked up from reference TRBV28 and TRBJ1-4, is DVKVTQSSRYLVKRTGEKVFLECVQDMDHENMFWYRQDPGLGLRLIYFSYDVKMKEKGDIPEGYSVSREKKERFSLILESASTNQTSMYLCASSGLHEKLFFGSGTQLSVL.